The 26 T cell receptor beta chains below all came from one sample that was sequenced in a study of blood T cell repertoires in COVID-19. Using immunoSEQ multiplex PCR, the repertoire was profiled, and TCRdb retains in-frame clones only, with some absent. Of some 63,000 clones listed, around 79% were seen once; the top ten hold roughly 32%. The sample comprised peripheral blood. These receptors all come from a human donor in a cohort sampled during active COVID-19.

This chain joins TRBV27 and TRBJ2-1; 8 positions match TRBD2. The CDR3 has 15 amino acids. V shed 5 bases, J shed 9 bases, and the junction held 12 bases outside the gene matches. Germline lookup yields CDR1 MNHEY and CDR2 SMNVEV (reference sequence). The CDR3 DNA sequence: TGTGCCAGCAGTCTAGGTAGTAGCGGGGTAAGTGAGCAGTTCTTC. Amino acids: CASSLGSSGVSEQFF.

The rearrangement uses TRBV5-6 and TRBJ2-1, with 8 nucleotides matching TRBD2. The trim removed 2 bases at V and 1 base at J, leaving 2 bases unmatched. CDR3 length: 15 amino acids. Germline V lookup: CDR1 SGHDT, CDR2 YYEEEE. The CDR3 bases are TGTGCCAGCAGCTTCGCGGGAGGTTCCTACAATGAGCAGTTCTTC. Amino acids: CASSFAGGSYNEQFF.

This rearrangement joins TRBV24-1 to TRBJ2-7; TRBD1 matches 7 bases. The length of the CDR3 is 16 residues. Trimming at V came to 3 bases and at J to 3 bases, leaving 10 bases not matched to a gene. Germline loops: CDR1 KGHDR, CDR2 SFDVKD. The CDR3 protein is CATSDPDRSGIYEQYF. CDR3 sequence (DNA): TGTGCCACCAGTGATCCGGACAGGAGTGGGATCTACGAGCAGTACTTC.

The genes are TRBV18 and TRBJ2-7; TRBD2 agrees at 12 bases. The V and J ends lost 3 bases and 6 bases, in that order; junction bases with no gene match: 9. Germline V lookup: CDR1 KGHSH, CDR2 LQKENI. The CDR3 covers 16 residues. CDR3 sequence reads: CASSPASGRARGEQYF. DNA of the CDR3: TGTGCCAGCTCACCGGCTAGCGGGAGGGCCAGGGGCGAGCAGTACTTC.

The CDR3 region has the DNA TGTGCCAGCAGTTTTGTCTTAAACACCGGGGAGCTGTTTTTT. Amino acids: CASSFVLNTGELFF. The rearrangement joins TRBV28 to TRBJ2-2; D is uncertain. The CDR3 length is 14 residues. From germline, CDR1 is MDHEN and CDR2 SYDVKM. The V and J ends lost 3 bases and 2 bases respectively, with 7 bases between them.

The chain links TRBV7-8 to TRBJ2-3, with 11 positions matching TRBD2. The germline V gene encodes CDR1 SGHVS and CDR2 FQNEAQ. V dropped 5 bases and J dropped 3; count of bases not matched to a gene: 7. The CDR3 is 16 residues long. The CDR3 DNA sequence: TGTGCCAGCAGCCCCCCCGGGACTAGCGGTACAGATACGCAGTATTTT. As protein: CASSPPGTSGTDTQYF.

Regarding this clone: This sample includes further DNA sequences coding for the same CDR3. V usage is TRBV19 and J usage is TRBJ2-5; 7 bases fit TRBD2. Per germline, CDR1 LNHDA and CDR2 SQIVND (reference sequence). The J segment lost 1 base and the V segment lost 5 bases, leaving 1 base of the junction unmatched. The CDR3 totals 13 residues. CDR3 nucleotide sequence: TGTGCCAGTAGTGCTAGCGGCCAAGAGACCCAGTACTTC. This encodes CASSASGQETQYF. Using reference TRBV19 and TRBJ2-5 for the parts outside the CDR3, the full variable domain is DGGITQSPKYLFRKEGQNVTLSCEQNLNHDAMYWYRQDPGQGLRLIYYSQIVNDFQKGDIAEGYSVSREKKESFPLTVTSAQKNPTAFYLCASSASGQETQYFGPGTRLLVL.

In this sample, this clone turned up a few times. The chain is built from TRBV7-9 and TRBJ1-5, with 7 bases that match TRBD1. Germline values: CDR1 SEHNR, CDR2 FQNEAQ (reference sequence). The CDR3 is made up of 17 amino acids. The V gene end was trimmed by 0 bases and the J gene end by 7 bases; junction bases not matched to a gene: 12. The CDR3 bases are TGTGCCAGCAGCTTAGCGTTGGGGACAGAAGGTTCCCAGCCCCAGCATTTT. Translated: CASSLALGTEGSQPQHF.

This sequence joins TRBV5-4 and TRBJ2-7; 8 bases agree with TRBD2. Germline values: CDR1 SGHNT, CDR2 YYREEE (reference sequence). V was clipped by 4 bases and J by 4 bases; unmatched bases: 10. The CDR3 loop spans 15 amino acids. The CDR3: CASSRRGGGFYEQYF. Written as DNA, the CDR3 is TGTGCCAGCAGCAGACGGGGGGGAGGATTTTACGAGCAGTACTTC.

This clone has a handful of counts. The J gene is TRBJ1-2, the V gene TRBV4-1; TRBD1 matches 8 bases. The V segment lost 2 bases and the J segment 5 bases; nucleotides outside the gene matches: 4. The CDR3 has 14 residues. CDR1 MGHRA and CDR2 YSYEKL come from the germline V gene. The DNA of the CDR3 is TGCGCCAGCAGCCAACCCGGACAGGGATATGGCTACACCTTC. This sequence encodes CASSQPGQGYGYTF.

This rearrangement joins TRBV18 to TRBJ2-7; the match to TRBD2 covers 14 bases. Germline V CDR1 and CDR2: KGHSH, LQKENI. This CDR3 has 19 amino acids. V dropped 2 bases and J dropped 2; count of bases not matched to a gene: 11. The CDR3 DNA is TGTGCCAGCTCACCATCCGGGACTAGCGGGAGCCACTCACCCTACGAGCAGTACTTC. The encoded protein is CASSPSGTSGSHSPYEQYF.

V is TRBV3-1 (or the pseudogene TRBV3-2) and J is TRBJ2-5, with TRBD1 as a possible D gene (5 bases). The CDR3 consists of 14 residues. V was cut by 4 bases and J by 5 bases, with 14 bases left in between. Germline V gene sequence: CDR1 LGHDT, CDR2 YNNKEL (reference sequence). The CDR3 reads CASSLRQGRETQYF. The CDR3 coding sequence is TGTGCCAGCAGCCTACGCCAGGGTCGGGAGACCCAGTACTTC.

J is TRBJ2-6 and V is TRBV29-1, with TRBD2 matching over 12 bases. This CDR3 contains 18 residues. With V trimmed by 3 bases and J by 1 base, 7 bases remained unmatched. Germline-derived CDR1 and CDR2 are SQVTM and ANQGSEA. The chain's CDR3 is CSVDGASGGVSGANVLTF. CDR3 DNA: TGCAGCGTTGACGGGGCTAGCGGGGGGGTATCTGGGGCCAACGTCCTGACTTTC.

The chain employs TRBV6-5 and TRBJ1-1; the match to TRBD1 covers 11 bases. The germline CDR1 and CDR2 sequences are MNHEY and SVGAGI. The trim removed 8 bases at V and 1 base at J, leaving 3 bases unmatched. The CDR3 spans 14 residues. Here the CDR3 reads CASGQGARNTEAFF. CDR3 bases: TGTGCCAGCGGACAGGGGGCTCGGAACACTGAAGCTTTCTTT.

This chain joins TRBV7-2 and TRBJ2-5; weak D call: TRBD1 (5 bases). Trimming left V 4 bases short and J 4 bases short, with 16 bases between. This CDR3 contains 15 residues. CDR1 is SGHTA and CDR2 is FQGNSA in the germline V gene. CDR3 residues: CASSYYIAQGETQYF. In DNA, the CDR3 is TGTGCCAGCAGCTACTACATAGCCCAGGGAGAGACCCAGTACTTC.

The rearrangement uses TRBV3-1 (or the pseudogene TRBV3-2) and TRBJ2-7; 8 bases are a match to TRBD2. This CDR3 is 16 amino acids long. Trimming removed 4 bases from V and 1 base from J; junction bases left unmatched: 9. Germline CDR1 LGHDT, CDR2 YNNKEL (reference sequence). CDR3 DNA sequence: TGTGCCAGCAGCCTCACCCCAGGGACTAGTTCCTACGAGCAGTACTTC. Protein: CASSLTPGTSSYEQYF.

This chain connects TRBV6-6 to TRBJ1-2; D remains ambiguous. Trimming pared 1 base from V and 4 bases from J, leaving 7 bases between. The CDR3 contains 13 residues. Germline loops: CDR1 MNHNY, CDR2 SVGAGI (reference sequence). This CDR3 is CASSYFASYGYTF. DNA of the CDR3: TGTGCCAGCAGTTACTTTGCCAGCTATGGCTACACCTTC.

The J gene is TRBJ2-1, the V gene TRBV27; 10 nucleotides align to TRBD1. The CDR3 has 16 residues. The germline V gene has CDR1 MNHEY and CDR2 SMNVEV (reference sequence). Trimming removed 10 bases from V and 3 bases from J; junction bases left unmatched: 12. CDR3 sequence (DNA): TGTGCCACCATGGACCTACGGGACAGGGGCTACAATGAGCAGTTCTTC. It is translated as CATMDLRDRGYNEQFF.

The J gene is TRBJ2-1, the V gene TRBV24-1, with TRBD2 matching 11 bases. Germline values: CDR1 KGHDR, CDR2 SFDVKD. There are 16 residues in the CDR3. Unmatched junction bases numbered 8, after V lost 4 bases and J lost 7 bases. CDR3 sequence: CATSETSGSDRNEQFF. The CDR3 bases are TGTGCCACCAGTGAAACTAGCGGGAGTGACAGAAATGAGCAGTTCTTC.

The rearrangement uses TRBV5-6 and TRBJ2-1; D not certain. CDR1 is SGHDT, CDR2 YYEEEE, per germline. V lost 5 bases, J lost 9 bases, and 18 bases lay in between. This CDR3 has 14 residues. The CDR3: CASSPGRSRSEQFF. The CDR3 coding sequence is TGTGCCAGCAGTCCTGGGCGTTCCAGGTCTGAGCAGTTCTTC.

The gene calls are TRBV3-1 (or the pseudogene TRBV3-2) and TRBJ2-2; 8 bases align to TRBD1. The V gene's germline CDR1 is LGHDT and CDR2 YNNKEL (reference sequence). CDR3 length: 17 amino acids. V was pared by 0 bases and J by 0 bases, with 3 bases of the junction left unmatched. The CDR3 region is CASSQDGRGPNTGELFF. CDR3 DNA: TGTGCCAGCAGCCAAGACGGCAGGGGGCCGAACACCGGGGAGCTGTTTTTT.

The rearrangement links TRBV5-4 to TRBJ1-6; unclear D gene. Trimming removed 0 bases at V and 7 bases at J, with 11 bases between. The length of the CDR3 is 15 residues. CDR1 is SGHNT, CDR2 YYREEE, per germline (reference sequence). The CDR3 nucleotides are TGTGCCAGCAGCTTGGGGGCCGGAGGGAATTCACCCCTCCACTTT. Protein product: CASSLGAGGNSPLHF.

V and J are TRBV5-1 and TRBJ1-4, with 8 nucleotides matching TRBD1. From germline, CDR1 is SGHRS and CDR2 YFSETQ. This CDR3 has 13 amino acids. The trim removed 0 bases at V and 12 bases at J, leaving 4 bases unmatched. The CDR3 nucleotides read TGCGCCAGCAGCTTGGCAATACAGGGGGAACTGTTTTTT. This translates into CASSLAIQGELFF.

This chain links TRBV7-3 with TRBJ2-3; 9 nucleotides align to TRBD1. CDR1 is SGHTA and CDR2 is FQGTGA in the germline V gene. The CDR3 has 15 amino acids. J gave up 2 bases and V 3 bases, and 3 bases lay outside the gene matches. This CDR3 is CASSLGQGPTDTQYF. The CDR3 DNA reads as TGTGCCAGCAGCTTGGGACAGGGACCCACAGATACGCAGTATTTT.

The rearrangement links TRBV6-1 to TRBJ2-1; TRBD2 aligns across 13 bases. J lost 4 bases, V lost 2 bases, and 8 bases had no gene match. Germline CDR1 is MNHNS and CDR2 is SASEGT. The CDR3 is 18 amino acids. CDR3 in DNA: TGTGCCAGCAGTGAATCAGGACTAGCGGGAGTGTCGTACAATGAGCAGTTCTTC. Encoded protein: CASSESGLAGVSYNEQFF.

The CDR3 region has the DNA TGTGCCAGCAGCTTATATAGCGGGAGGGGGAATGAGCAGTTCTTC. Translating gives CASSLYSGRGNEQFF. The gene calls are TRBV7-2 and TRBJ2-1; 11 bases line up with TRBD2. The CDR3 loop spans 15 amino acids. Germline values: CDR1 SGHTA, CDR2 FQGNSA. V lost 2 bases and J lost 7; bases outside the gene matches: 4.